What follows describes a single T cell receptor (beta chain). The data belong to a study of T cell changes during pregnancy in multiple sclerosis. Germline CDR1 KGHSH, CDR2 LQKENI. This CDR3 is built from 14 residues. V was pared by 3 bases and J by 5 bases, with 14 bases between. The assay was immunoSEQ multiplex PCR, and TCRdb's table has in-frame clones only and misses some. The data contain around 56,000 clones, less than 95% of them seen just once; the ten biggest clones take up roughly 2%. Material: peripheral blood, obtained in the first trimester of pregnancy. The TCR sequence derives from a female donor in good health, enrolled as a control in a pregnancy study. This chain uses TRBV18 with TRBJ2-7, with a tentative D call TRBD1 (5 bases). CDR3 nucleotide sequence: TGTGCCAGCTCACCCCCGGGCAGGGCTCACGAGCAGTACTTC. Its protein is CASSPPGRAHEQYF.